The next 16 T cell receptor beta chains were all read from a single sample in a study of T cells in tumors after PD-1 blockade. Clones were read by immunoSEQ multiplex PCR, and TCRdb kept only the in-frame ones, dropping some. The sample includes about 5,000 clones, about four fifths of them seen just once. Sample: PBMCs, taken after anti-PD-1 therapy. These TCRs come from a human donor with advanced basal cell or squamous cell carcinoma (not recorded which).

This chain links TRBV7-8 with TRBJ1-5, with D possibly matching TRBD1 (5 bases). This CDR3 has 13 residues. V lost 5 bases and J lost 4, with 9 bases in between. The germline CDR1 and CDR2 sequences are SGHVS and FQNEAQ. This CDR3 is CASSVTENQPQHF. CDR3 nucleotides: TGTGCCAGCAGCGTGACAGAGAATCAGCCCCAGCATTTT.

The gene calls are TRBV29-1 and TRBJ1-2; D not resolved. The CDR3 extends over 10 amino acids. Trimming left V 4 bases short and J 6 bases short, with 6 bases between. Germline CDR1 is SQVTM and CDR2 is ANQGSEA. Here the CDR3 DNA reads TGCAGCGTTGTGGCGAATGGCTACACCTTC. Its protein product is CSVVANGYTF.

CDR3 region: CASSVADTTPAYEQYF. The DNA of the CDR3 is TGTGCCAGCAGCGTAGCTGACACGACGCCAGCCTACGAGCAGTACTTC. The gene calls are TRBV9 and TRBJ2-7; D is ambiguous. CDR3 size: 16 residues. Between the trimmed V and J ends, which lost 0 bases and 2 bases, there was a span of 15 bases. Germline V gene data show CDR1 as SGDLS and CDR2 as YYNGEE.

This chain links TRBV9 with TRBJ2-3, with a weak D call TRBD2 (6 bases). The CDR3 contains 14 residues. V lost 4 bases, J lost 2 bases, and 11 bases lay in between. The V gene's germline CDR1 is SGDLS and CDR2 YYNGEE. DNA for the CDR3: TGTGCCAGCAGCAGAACTAGCTCCACAGATACGCAGTATTTT. Translation gives CASSRTSSTDTQYF.

This clone was counted once. The CDR3 here is CASSLSGTANEKLFF. The CDR3 nucleotides read TGCGCCAGCAGCCTTTCCGGGACAGCGAATGAAAAACTGTTTTTT. J is TRBJ1-4 and V is TRBV5-1; 7 nucleotides line up with TRBD1. CDR3 length equals 15 residues. V was clipped by 4 bases and J by 5 bases; unmatched bases: 8. The germline V gene has CDR1 SGHRS and CDR2 YFSETQ.

Comments on this clone: One junction end disagrees with the germline gene, perhaps due to a read error. J is TRBJ2-7 and V is TRBV19; 7 bases align to TRBD2. This CDR3 has 13 residues. Germline V lookup: CDR1 LNHDA, CDR2 SQIVND (reference sequence). CDR3 in amino acids: CASGGGTSSEQYF. The CDR3 DNA follows: TGTGCCAGTGGGGGAGGGACCTCCTCCGAGCAGTACTTC.

The V call is TRBV5-4, the J call TRBJ1-4; D is unclear. Germline V lookup: CDR1 SGHNT, CDR2 YYREEE (reference sequence). CDR3 size: 14 residues. Between the trimmed V and J ends, which lost 0 bases and 7 bases, there was a span of 10 bases. The CDR3 here is CASSLAQHGEKLFF. The DNA for the CDR3 is TGTGCCAGCAGCTTGGCCCAGCACGGTGAAAAACTGTTTTTT.

This chain uses TRBV2 with TRBJ2-1; TRBD2 agrees at 8 bases. V was clipped by 7 bases and J by 4 bases; unmatched bases: 6. The germline V gene encodes CDR1 SNHLY and CDR2 FYNNEI. This CDR3 has 14 amino acids. The CDR3 loop reads CASTPGGEYNEQFF. For the CDR3, the DNA is TGTGCCAGCACTCCCGGGGGGGAGTACAATGAGCAGTTCTTC.

This chain joins TRBV19 and TRBJ2-7; 7 positions match TRBD1. The germline V gene has CDR1 LNHDA and CDR2 SQIVND (reference sequence). Trimming took 5 bases from V and 2 from J; bases not matched to a gene: 9. This CDR3 spans 15 amino acids. The CDR3 spells CASSALRGLTYEQYF. The DNA for the CDR3 is TGTGCCAGTAGTGCACTCAGGGGGTTAACCTACGAGCAGTACTTC.

The chain employs TRBV19 and TRBJ1-5; no reliable D call. V lost 2 bases and J lost 0, with 20 bases in between. Per germline, CDR1 LNHDA and CDR2 SQIVND (reference sequence). The CDR3 length is 19 residues. In DNA, the CDR3 is TGTGCCAGTAGTATAAGACCGTTAACCAGCGGCTTTAGCAATCAGCCCCAGCATTTT. Its protein product is CASSIRPLTSGFSNQPQHF.

The V gene is TRBV5-1, the J gene TRBJ2-1; possible D gene TRBD2, 5 bases. The CDR3 is 15 residues long. Trimming shortened V by 4 bases and J by 10 bases, and 21 bases separated the two germline ends. Germline V gene lookup returns CDR1 SGHRS and CDR2 YFSETQ. The CDR3 coding sequence is TGCGCCAGCAGCCCGAGCCGCGACGGGAATAGGGAGCAGTTCTTC. This encodes CASSPSRDGNREQFF. The whole variable domain, filled in from reference TRBV5-1 and TRBJ2-1, reads KAGVTQTPRYLIKTRGQQVTLSCSPISGHRSVSWYQQTPGQGLQFLFEYFSETQRNKGNFPGRFSGRQFSNSRSEMNVSTLELGDSALYLCASSPSRDGNREQFFGPGTRLTVL.

This CDR3 is CSVEEGASYEQYF. The DNA of the CDR3 is TGCAGCGTTGAAGAGGGAGCATCCTACGAGCAGTACTTC. This rearrangement joins TRBV29-1 to TRBJ2-7, with a possible D match to TRBD2 (5 bases). Germline assignment: CDR1 SQVTM and CDR2 ANQGSEA. This CDR3 has 13 amino acids. Trimming pared 0 bases from V and 1 base from J, leaving 7 bases between.

The chain employs TRBV6-6 and TRBJ1-4; no reliable D call. This CDR3 has 12 residues. V lost 8 bases and J 8 bases, leaving 12 bases between the germline ends. The V gene's germline CDR1 is MNHNY and CDR2 SVGAGI (reference sequence). CDR3 in DNA: TGTGCCAGCGGACTGTACAGAGAAAAACTGTTTTTT. It codes for CASGLYREKLFF.

The CDR3 reads CASSLDRTYEQYF. The CDR3 coding sequence is TGTGCCAGCAGCCTGGACAGGACCTACGAGCAGTACTTC. V usage is TRBV5-4 and J usage is TRBJ2-7, with TRBD1 matching over 7 bases. The CDR3 is made up of 13 amino acids. Germline V CDR1 and CDR2: SGHNT, YYREEE (reference sequence). Unmatched junction bases numbered 3, after V lost 4 bases and J lost 2 bases.

The V gene is TRBV5-5, the J gene TRBJ2-5; no firm D call. V was clipped by 1 base and J by 5 bases, with 9 bases between them. The germline CDR1 and CDR2 sequences are SGHKS and YYEKEE (reference sequence). The CDR3 consists of 13 residues. CDR3 loop: CASSLSGGETQYF. The CDR3 DNA follows: TGTGCCAGCAGCTTGTCCGGTGGGGAGACCCAGTACTTC.

The chain links TRBV6-5 to TRBJ1-2, with a tentative D call TRBD1 (6 bases). Per germline, CDR1 MNHEY and CDR2 SVGAGI. Deletions cut 6 bases from V and 8 bases from J, with 19 bases between. The CDR3 has 14 amino acids. The CDR3 sequence: CASRPGVAVSGYTF. The CDR3, as DNA: TGTGCCAGCAGGCCAGGGGTCGCAGTGAGCGGCTACACCTTC.